Given below is one T cell receptor beta chain in context. Its antigen is still unknown. CDR1 is SGHDT, CDR2 YYEEEE, per germline. The CDR3 covers 16 residues. Between the trimmed V and J ends, which lost 4 bases and 0 bases, there was a span of 14 bases. These data originate in a study of CD8+ T cells in alopecia areata. On the study more broadly: For treated patients, severity scores reflected the percentage of scalp area affected. Findings and caveats of the study: Among the cells sequenced in scalp samples are also the resident alphabeta T cells of normal skin. Whereas mice showed it more clearly, TCR sharing across patients was murkier, possibly because of HLA.

cDNA serving as the sequencing template came from extracted, reverse transcribed RNA. Sequenced by immunoSEQ multiplex PCR; TCRdb stores in-frame clones only, minus some. The profile shows about 190,000 clones, around three fifths of them singletons. Treatment here: oral pan-JAK inhibitor, 5-10 mg twice daily. Collected material from alopecia areata patients comprised lesional scalp punch biopsies and peripheral blood. This TCR came from a human donor with alopecia areata. The V gene is TRBV5-6, the J gene TRBJ2-1, with D perhaps TRBD1 or TRBD2 (5 bases each). The specimen was CD4+ T cells sorted from blood, collected around week 50, from a patient treated with tofacitinib. The CDR3 protein is CASSTRDGSSYNEQFF. Here the CDR3 DNA reads TGTGCCAGCAGCACACGGGACGGCAGCTCCTACAATGAGCAGTTCTTC.